These 9 T cell receptor beta chains came from one sample sequenced in a study of identical twins listed by TCRdb under 2016. Libraries were made using 5' RACE. Sequencing was carried out with an Illumina HiSeq 2000. Clones were called with MiXCR by TCRdb after fastp trimmed the public reads at Q25, and only in-frame beta chains were retained. Rows are unified per CDR3 protein, each entry keeping the most common DNA and genes. This sample lists 200,000 to 250,000 distinct CDR3 sequences; roughly 7.1% were detected once. Jointly, the top ten make up less than 15% of the sample. This same sample was also taken into another study, of T cells expressing NK-cell markers.

The sequencing input was CD8+ T cells sorted from blood. The receptors here all came from a woman aged 18-29 years in good health.

The chain employs TRBV5-1 and TRBJ1-2, with 7 bases fitting TRBD1. The trim removed 4 bases at V and 4 bases at J, leaving 4 bases unmatched. Germline V gene sequence: CDR1 SGHRS, CDR2 YFSETQ. The CDR3 consists of 13 residues. As DNA, the CDR3 is TGCGCCAGCAGCCAGGGGGGGACCTATGGCTACACCTTC. Protein product: CASSQGGTYGYTF.

This clonotype was observed many times. This chain links TRBV7-3 with TRBJ2-1; 10 positions agree with TRBD2. The germline gives CDR1 SGHTA, CDR2 FQGTGA. V shed 5 bases and J 4 bases; nucleotides not matched to a gene: 8. The CDR3 runs to 16 residues. In nucleotides, the CDR3 is TGTGCCAGCAGCACCAGCGGGGGGGCCGCTTACAATGAGCAGTTCTTC. Its translation: CASSTSGGAAYNEQFF.

This clonotype occurred a few times. The chain carries TRBV12-3 or TRBV12-4 and TRBJ2-2; TRBD2 matches 11 bases. The CDR3 spans 15 residues. V lost 6 bases, J lost 4 bases, and 4 bases stayed unmatched. CDR3 bases: TGTGCCAGCAGCCCACTAGCGGGGGTCACCGGGGAGCTGTTTTTT. This gives the protein CASSPLAGVTGELFF.

V is TRBV7-3 and J is TRBJ2-3; D gene unclear. The CDR3 has 13 amino acids. From germline, CDR1 is SGHTA and CDR2 FQGTGA. The V end was cut by 1 base, the J end by 7 bases, with 9 bases between. The CDR3 protein is CASSLRPQNTQYF. For the CDR3, the DNA is TGTGCCAGCAGCTTAAGACCCCAAAATACGCAGTATTTT.

This clonotype was recorded many times. The chain combines TRBV3-1 with TRBJ2-1; TRBD2 matches 10 bases. V trimming: 2 bases; J trimming: 5 bases; junction bases outside the gene matches: 6. CDR1 is LGHDT and CDR2 is YNNKEL in the germline V gene (reference sequence). This CDR3 spans 16 amino acids. DNA for the CDR3: TGTGCCAGCAGCCAAAGTTTAGCGGGAGGAGACAATGAGCAGTTCTTC. Translation: CASSQSLAGGDNEQFF.

The rearrangement joins TRBV12-3 or TRBV12-4 to TRBJ1-1, with a tentative D call TRBD1 (6 bases). The CDR3 runs to 16 residues. V was cut by 5 bases and J by 1 base, with 17 bases left in between. CDR3 bases: TGTGCCAGCAGTGGTCCCGGGGGCTCGAGGAACACTGAAGCTTTCTTT. Amino acids: CASSGPGGSRNTEAFF.

The V gene is TRBV29-1, the J gene TRBJ2-7, with D possibly matching TRBD2 (6 bases). Per the germline V gene, CDR1 is SQVTM and CDR2 is ANQGSEA. Trimming removed 0 bases from V and 6 bases from J, with 9 bases in between. The CDR3 contains 12 residues. The CDR3 nucleotides are TGCAGCGTTGAAGATCTGGGAGGCGAGCAGTACTTC. It encodes CSVEDLGGEQYF.

The chain is built from TRBV15 and TRBJ2-3; 8 nucleotides line up with TRBD2. Unmatched junction bases numbered 5, after V lost 5 bases and J lost 1 base. CDR3 length equals 15 residues. Germline V CDR1 and CDR2: LNHNV, YYDKDF (reference sequence). Written as DNA, the CDR3 is TGTGCCACCAGCCCAACTAGCGGTCGCACAGATACGCAGTATTTT. As protein: CATSPTSGRTDTQYF.

This clonotype was recorded at least ten times. The V call is TRBV6-2 or TRBV6-3, the J call TRBJ1-2; D ambiguous. Germline V gene lookup returns CDR1 MNHEY and CDR2 SVGEGT. The CDR3 covers 15 residues. V was clipped by 4 bases and J by 8 bases, with 20 bases between them. CDR3 DNA sequence: TGTGCCAGCAGTTCAACGTGGGTGGAGATGGGCGGCTACACCTTC. Its protein is CASSSTWVEMGGYTF.